These 13 T cell receptor beta chains share one sample of origin, sequenced in a study of Ad26.COV2.S vaccination and SARS-CoV-2 variants. Repertoires were generated with immunoSEQ multiplex PCR, while TCRdb's copy carries only in-frame clones and drops some. Found here are 300,000 to 500,000 clones, approximately 90% of them singletons; the top ten hold 3.5%. Treatment: roughly 20 received Ad26.COV2.S at low or high dose, single or two shots; five or six received placebo; per-sample allocation not given. Sampling took place 63 days after the first vaccine or placebo injection. The sequencing used peripheral blood, collected in a trial of Ad26.COV2.S vaccine versus placebo. The receptors derive from a person between 18 and 65 years old who received the Ad26.COV2.S COVID-19 vaccine or a placebo.

The V and J genes are TRBV19 and TRBJ1-1; D unresolved. CDR1 is LNHDA, CDR2 SQIVND, per germline (reference sequence). The CDR3 loop spans 12 amino acids. Trimming stripped 5 bases from V and 8 bases from J, with 12 bases between. This CDR3 is CASSPPGQEAFF. The CDR3 bases are TGTGCCAGTAGTCCCCCAGGCCAAGAAGCTTTCTTT.

In regard to this clone: The same CDR3 can be traced to other DNA sequences in this sample. The chain couples TRBV5-4 to TRBJ1-4, with D possibly TRBD1 on 6 matching bases. CDR3 length: 14 amino acids. The V and J ends lost 4 bases and 5 bases respectively, with 12 bases between them. Germline V gene data show CDR1 as SGHNT and CDR2 as YYREEE (reference sequence). The CDR3 reads CASSPQGSNEKLFF. The CDR3 bases are TGTGCCAGCAGCCCACAGGGTTCGAATGAAAAACTGTTTTTT.

The rearrangement uses TRBV6-2 or TRBV6-3 and TRBJ2-7; D not resolved. CDR1 is MNHEY and CDR2 is SVGEGT in the germline V gene. This CDR3 is built from 14 residues. The V end lost 0 bases, the J end lost 2 bases, and 8 bases lay between the germline ends. The CDR3, as DNA: TGTGCCAGCAGTTACTCTGGGGTGACCTACGAGCAGTACTTC. This translates into CASSYSGVTYEQYF.

This chain links TRBV5-5 with TRBJ1-5; weak D call: TRBD1 (6 bases). Looked up from germline, CDR1 is SGHKS and CDR2 is YYEKEE (reference sequence). The CDR3 extends over 15 amino acids. The V and J ends lost 0 bases and 3 bases respectively, with 10 bases between them. CDR3 in DNA: TGTGCCAGCAGCTTGGGGGGGCGCAACAATCAGCCCCAGCATTTT. Translation gives CASSLGGRNNQPQHF.

The CDR3 DNA is TGTGCCAGCAGTTACGGAGGATCAGTTCGAGCCGAGCAGTACTTC. Its protein is CASSYGGSVRAEQYF. V and J are TRBV6-5 and TRBJ2-7; D may be TRBD2 (5 bases). The V gene's germline CDR1 is MNHEY and CDR2 SVGAGI. CDR3 length equals 15 residues. V was clipped by 2 bases and J by 6 bases, with 17 bases between them.

CDR3 bases: TGTGCCACCAGTGCCGAGACTAGCCGCAATGAGCAGTTCTTC. This gives the protein CATSAETSRNEQFF. This chain connects TRBV24-1 to TRBJ2-1, with 7 bases matching TRBD2. In germline, CDR1 is KGHDR, CDR2 SFDVKD. There are 14 residues in the CDR3. The V gene end was trimmed by 5 bases and the J gene end by 6 bases; junction bases not matched to a gene: 6.

This chain connects TRBV19 to TRBJ1-5, with D maybe TRBD1 (6 bases). Trimming took 3 bases from V and 7 from J, leaving 16 bases between them. From germline, CDR1 is LNHDA and CDR2 SQIVND (reference sequence). This CDR3 has 15 residues. CDR3 sequence (DNA): TGTGCCAGTAGTATGGGTCCCTTAGGGGGACAGCCCCAGCATTTT. Protein: CASSMGPLGGQPQHF.

V is TRBV6-2 or TRBV6-3 and J is TRBJ1-3; D is unresolved. V lost 5 bases and J lost 0, with 11 bases in between. The CDR3 is 15 residues long. In germline, CDR1 is MNHEY, CDR2 SVGEGT. The chain's CDR3 is CASSPGITSGNTIYF. The CDR3, as DNA: TGTGCCAGCAGTCCGGGGATAACCTCTGGAAACACCATATATTTT.

The chain carries TRBV3-1 (or the pseudogene TRBV3-2) and TRBJ1-4; D is unclear. Germline values: CDR1 LGHDT, CDR2 YNNKEL (reference sequence). Trimming removed 4 bases at V and 8 bases at J, with 20 bases between. The CDR3 contains 16 residues. The CDR3 nucleotides are TGTGCCAGCAGCCTGGGCAGTCTGCTTTCGATGGAAAAACTGTTTTTT. Residues: CASSLGSLLSMEKLFF.

The V gene is TRBV10-2, the J gene TRBJ1-5, with D perhaps TRBD1 (5 bases). CDR3 length equals 21 residues. Trimming shortened V by 0 bases and J by 0 bases, and 24 bases separated the two germline ends. In germline, CDR1 is WSHSY, CDR2 SAAADI. CDR3 DNA: TGCGCCAGCAGTGAGTCTCGGGGAACGGGGCGGACCCCACATAGCAATCAGCCCCAGCATTTT. Protein product: CASSESRGTGRTPHSNQPQHF.

The gene calls are TRBV27 and TRBJ2-1; 11 bases line up with TRBD2. The CDR3 has 15 residues. Germline values: CDR1 MNHEY, CDR2 SMNVEV (reference sequence). V was clipped by 6 bases and J by 5 bases; unmatched bases: 6. CDR3 amino acids: CASRVAGGRHNEQFF. The CDR3 DNA sequence: TGTGCCAGCAGGGTAGCGGGGGGGCGTCACAATGAGCAGTTCTTC.

V is TRBV6-5 and J is TRBJ1-5; D not resolved. Germline V gene lookup returns CDR1 MNHEY and CDR2 SVGAGI. The germline V and J ends were trimmed by 6 bases and 6 bases, with 15 bases remaining between them. The CDR3 spans 14 residues. The CDR3 sequence is CASSDPPMGQPQHF. CDR3 nucleotide sequence: TGTGCCAGCAGCGACCCCCCGATGGGTCAGCCCCAGCATTTT.

Only one count was recorded for this clone. The V gene is TRBV6-2 or TRBV6-3, the J gene TRBJ1-5; perhaps TRBD1 as D (6 bases). The ends were cut back, 2 bases at V and 4 bases at J, with 6 bases in the middle. CDR3 size: 13 residues. Germline CDR1 reads MNHEY; CDR2 reads SVGEGT. CDR3 residues: CASSYGQNQPQHF. The CDR3 bases are TGTGCCAGCAGTTACGGACAGAATCAGCCCCAGCATTTT.